This TCR beta chain was sequenced for a study of cytomegalovirus exposure and HLA in healthy donors. The PCR used 60 Vbeta and 13 Jbeta primers. Produced via immunoSEQ multiplex PCR; TCRdb's table is partial and in-frame only. The sample has tens of thousands of clones, 70% to 85% seen once. Notes on this clone: Its antigen is undetermined. This sample includes further DNA sequences coding for the same CDR3.

Overall study results and limits: Analyzed later, association rates of TCRs varied across HLA loci, with DRB1 most and HLA-C fewest. Reportedly, a later analysis found an Asian-associated ancestry cluster had fewer N-insertions than the roughly 700-donor mean.

The sequence derives from a man aged 50-60 years in good health and CMV-seropositive. The sequenced sample was PBMCs.

CDR3 in amino acids: CASSLQAPGQGNTGELFF. CDR3 DNA sequence: TGTGCCAGCAGCTTACAAGCCCCGGGACAGGGGAACACCGGGGAGCTGTTTTTT. V and J are TRBV7-8 and TRBJ2-2; 9 nucleotides align to TRBD1. This CDR3 is 18 amino acids long. Germline V gives CDR1 SGHVS, CDR2 FQNEAQ. V lost 2 bases, J lost 1 base, and 8 bases stayed unmatched.